Presented here are 20 T cell receptor beta chains from one specimen sequenced in a study of identical twins. MiXCR, applied by TCRdb to the 5' RACE reads, yields one record per CDR3 protein. The table lists about 530,000 distinct CDR3 sequences, 20% to 25% of them singletons. This sample was also put to use in a study of yellow fever vaccine responses in identical twins.

Sequencing input: CD4+ T cells sorted from blood. These TCRs come from a young woman in good health.

This clonotype was recorded a few times. The chain couples TRBV15 to TRBJ1-6; possible D gene TRBD1, 6 bases. The CDR3 is 14 residues long. Deletions cut 1 base from V and 9 bases from J, with 10 bases between. Germline CDR1 is LNHNV and CDR2 is YYDKDF (reference sequence). CDR3 sequence reads: CATSRGGGISPLHF. The CDR3 region has the DNA TGTGCCACCAGCAGAGGAGGGGGGATTTCACCCCTCCACTTT.

In this sample, this clonotype turned up a few times. V and J are TRBV9 and TRBJ2-1, with D perhaps TRBD2 (6 bases). CDR3 length: 15 residues. CDR1 SGDLS and CDR2 YYNGEE come from the germline V gene. Trimming removed 4 bases from V and 5 bases from J, with 16 bases in between. CDR3 coding DNA: TGTGCCAGCAGCCTCCGGGGGAGTGGGAACAATGAGCAGTTCTTC. It specifies CASSLRGSGNNEQFF.

This clonotype was seen more than once but under ten times. This chain joins TRBV20-1 and TRBJ1-1; no clear D. The CDR3 has 12 residues. Germline values: CDR1 DFQATT, CDR2 SNEGSKA (reference sequence). V gave up 6 bases and J gave up 3 bases, with 11 bases separating them. Here the CDR3 DNA reads TGCAGTGCCCTCCGTATGGACACTGAAGCTTTCTTT. It is translated as CSALRMDTEAFF.

The CDR3 is CASRFTGTGGFNEQFF. CDR3 bases: TGTGCCAGCAGATTTACCGGGACAGGGGGTTTCAATGAGCAGTTCTTC. This chain links TRBV7-2 with TRBJ2-1, with 11 bases matching TRBD1. Germline V gene data show CDR1 as SGHTA and CDR2 as FQGNSA. V trimming: 6 bases; J trimming: 6 bases; junction bases outside the gene matches: 10. This CDR3 region has 16 residues.

The CDR3 region has the DNA TGTGCCAGCAGTTCTCAAGCGGGGCGAGGGGAGACCCAGTACTTC. It specifies CASSSQAGRGETQYF. The genes are TRBV6-5 and TRBJ2-5, with 7 bases matching TRBD2. CDR3 length: 15 residues. CDR1 is MNHEY and CDR2 is SVGAGI in the germline V gene. J lost 5 bases, V lost 4 bases, and 10 bases had no gene match.

This clonotype was recorded at least ten times. V gene TRBV20-1 combines with J gene TRBJ2-1; TRBD2 matches at 7 bases. Germline CDR1 DFQATT, CDR2 SNEGSKA (reference sequence). This CDR3 contains 18 residues. V shed 0 bases, J shed 2 bases, and the junction held 13 bases outside the gene matches. CDR3 region: CSARDPPGGGRAYNEQFF. DNA for the CDR3: TGCAGTGCTAGAGATCCCCCCGGCGGTGGGAGGGCCTACAATGAGCAGTTCTTC.

This clonotype was picked up a small number of times. The rearrangement links TRBV10-3 to TRBJ2-1; D tentatively fits TRBD1 or TRBD2 (7 bases each). The CDR3 covers 16 residues. V shed 6 bases and J shed 7 bases, with 22 bases lying between them. Germline CDR1 is ENHRY and CDR2 is SYGVKD. Written as DNA, the CDR3 is TGTGCCATCAGACCCGGAGGGGGCGTGGGAGGGAATGAGCAGTTCTTC. It yields the protein CAIRPGGGVGGNEQFF.

The chain couples TRBV2 to TRBJ2-1, with unresolved D. CDR1 SNHLY and CDR2 FYNNEI come from the germline V gene. V was trimmed by 4 bases and J by 8 bases, leaving 12 bases between them. This CDR3 comprises 13 residues. CDR3 DNA sequence: TGTGCCAGCAGTGGCCAGTCTCGCGATGAGCAGTTCTTC. It translates to CASSGQSRDEQFF.

This clonotype was seen a few times. The V gene is TRBV15, the J gene TRBJ2-5; 8 positions match TRBD1. The CDR3 runs 15 residues. Germline V gene data show CDR1 as LNHNV and CDR2 as YYDKDF (reference sequence). The junction had 8 bases not matched to a gene; V was cut back by 3 bases and J by 5 bases. CDR3 protein: CATSRSDRGRETQYF. The CDR3 nucleotides are TGTGCCACCAGCAGGTCCGACAGGGGTAGGGAGACCCAGTACTTC.

A few counts support this clonotype. The rearrangement uses TRBV29-1 and TRBJ1-1; 7 nucleotides line up with TRBD1. This CDR3 is built from 13 residues. CDR1 is SQVTM, CDR2 ANQGSEA, per germline. The J segment lost 4 bases and the V segment lost 7 bases, leaving 9 bases of the junction unmatched. The CDR3 loop reads CSGNRGLGTEAFF. The CDR3 DNA sequence: TGCAGCGGAAACAGGGGATTGGGCACTGAAGCTTTCTTT.

This rearrangement joins TRBV7-3 to TRBJ2-2; 8 bases agree with TRBD1. The trim removed 6 bases at V and 1 base at J, leaving 7 bases unmatched. Germline assignment: CDR1 SGHTA and CDR2 FQGTGA. This CDR3 spans 16 amino acids. The CDR3 reads CASSYPGTGNTGELFF. The CDR3, as DNA: TGTGCCAGCAGTTACCCCGGGACAGGGAACACCGGGGAGCTGTTTTTT.

The genes are TRBV5-1 and TRBJ2-1; 10 bases fit TRBD2. The CDR3 is 16 residues long. Per germline, CDR1 SGHRS and CDR2 YFSETQ. V was clipped by 0 bases and J by 4 bases; unmatched bases: 4. The CDR3: CASSLEALAGYNEQFF. The CDR3 DNA follows: TGCGCCAGCAGCTTGGAGGCACTAGCGGGGTACAATGAGCAGTTCTTC.

The rearrangement joins TRBV4-1 to TRBJ2-5; D may be TRBD1 (6 bases). There are 13 residues in the CDR3. Germline lookup yields CDR1 MGHRA and CDR2 YSYEKL. Trimming removed 3 bases from V and 3 bases from J, with 8 bases in between. In nucleotides, the CDR3 is TGCGCCAGCAGCCAGTACAGGGAAGAGACCCAGTACTTC. Translating it yields CASSQYREETQYF.

The chain carries TRBV28 and TRBJ2-5; 11 nucleotides line up with TRBD2. J was trimmed by 5 bases and V by 10 bases; bases with no gene match: 27. In germline, CDR1 is MDHEN, CDR2 SYDVKM. The CDR3 contains 20 residues. Written as DNA, the CDR3 is TGTGCCAACGGGACAGGCAATCTATCGTCTAGCGGGAGGAAAGGGGAGACCCAGTACTTC. Translation gives CANGTGNLSSSGRKGETQYF.

Note on this clonotype: One end of the junction does not line up with germline, which may come from a read error. The CDR3 nucleotides are TGCGCCAGCAGCCCACCGGGACTAGTAAACAACGAGCAGTTCTTC. This translates into CASSPPGLVNNEQFF. V gene TRBV4-1 combines with J gene TRBJ2-1; 8 positions match TRBD2. Germline CDR1 reads MGHRA; CDR2 reads YSYEKL. This CDR3 contains 15 residues.

This chain connects TRBV20-1 to TRBJ2-7, with 12 positions matching TRBD2. This CDR3 has 18 amino acids. CDR1 DFQATT and CDR2 SNEGSKA come from the germline V gene (reference sequence). The CDR3 nucleotides read TGCTGGGCTAGAGATCCTACTAGCGGGAGGACCTGGCGCTACGAGCAGTACTTC. Protein: CWARDPTSGRTWRYEQYF.

In this sample, this clonotype turned up a few times. The chain has TRBV10-3 and TRBJ2-6, with 7 nucleotides matching TRBD1. The CDR3 has 15 amino acids. The V segment lost 6 bases and the J segment 4 bases; nucleotides outside the gene matches: 6. The V gene's germline CDR1 is ENHRY and CDR2 SYGVKD. CDR3 sequence (DNA): TGTGCCATCAGCACAGGGGACCCAGGGGCCAACGTCCTGACTTTC. It is translated as CAISTGDPGANVLTF.

This chain joins TRBV20-1 and TRBJ2-7, with 8 bases lining up with TRBD1. Per germline, CDR1 DFQATT and CDR2 SNEGSKA (reference sequence). The CDR3 extends over 16 amino acids. J gave up 3 bases and V 0 bases, and 10 bases lay outside the gene matches. This chain's CDR3 is CSARDSGTGPGYEQYF. In DNA, the CDR3 is TGCAGTGCTAGAGATTCTGGGACAGGTCCCGGCTACGAGCAGTACTTC.

This clonotype was recorded a few times. The V gene is TRBV11-3, the J gene TRBJ2-1; possibly TRBD2 for D (5 bases). V lost 5 bases, J lost 0 bases, and 17 bases lay in between. Germline V CDR1 and CDR2: SGHNT, YENEEA. The CDR3 loop spans 17 amino acids. The CDR3 sequence: CASSPTRGSSSYNEQFF. The CDR3 bases are TGTGCCAGCAGCCCCACCCGCGGGTCGAGCTCCTACAATGAGCAGTTCTTC.

V gene TRBV27 combines with J gene TRBJ2-7; 9 bases line up with TRBD2. From germline, CDR1 is MNHEY and CDR2 SMNVEV (reference sequence). The CDR3 has 16 residues. V was clipped by 10 bases and J by 3 bases; unmatched bases: 16. The CDR3 here is CATPGLAEPIGYEQYF. The CDR3, as DNA: TGTGCCACTCCGGGACTAGCAGAACCCATTGGCTACGAGCAGTACTTC.